The 24 T cell receptor beta chains presented below share a single source sample, sequenced in a study of blood T cell repertoires in COVID-19. Clones were read by immunoSEQ multiplex PCR, and TCRdb kept only the in-frame ones, dropping some. Of 190,000 or so clones in the sample, 94% are singletons; the top ten hold 0.7% to 0.8%. Material: peripheral blood. Receptors originate from a man aged 30 to 39 with COVID-19, enrolled during active disease.

The chain joins TRBV10-2 to TRBJ1-2, with 9 bases fitting TRBD1. The CDR3 is 15 amino acids. With V trimmed by 5 bases and J by 2 bases, 6 bases remained unmatched. Germline V CDR1 and CDR2: WSHSY, SAAADI. The CDR3 spells CASSSGTGPNYGYTF. The CDR3 nucleotides are TGCGCCAGCAGTTCCGGGACAGGGCCCAACTATGGCTACACCTTC.

The chain links TRBV5-1 to TRBJ1-2; no clear D. This CDR3 region has 14 residues. Trimming left V 4 bases short and J 8 bases short, with 18 bases between. Germline V lookup: CDR1 SGHRS, CDR2 YFSETQ. CDR3 nucleotide sequence: TGCGCCAGCAGCCCTGTGGCAGGCCAGCGGGGCTACACCTTC. Its protein is CASSPVAGQRGYTF.

The chain links TRBV27 to TRBJ2-3; TRBD2 matches at 11 bases. This CDR3 contains 17 residues. The germline V gene has CDR1 MNHEY and CDR2 SMNVEV (reference sequence). With V trimmed by 6 bases and J by 5 bases, 13 bases remained unmatched. The CDR3 nucleotides read TGTGCCAGCAGCCCACTAGCGGGGGAAGATAGTTTAGATACGCAGTATTTT. Its protein is CASSPLAGEDSLDTQYF.

The J gene is TRBJ1-2, the V gene TRBV19, with TRBD1 matching over 10 bases. The germline gives CDR1 LNHDA, CDR2 SQIVND (reference sequence). V lost 3 bases to trimming and J lost 4 bases; unmatched junction nucleotides: 5. The CDR3 consists of 15 residues. The chain's CDR3 is CASSIPGQGPYGYTF. As DNA, the CDR3 is TGTGCCAGTAGTATTCCGGGACAGGGGCCCTATGGCTACACCTTC.

Worth noting for this clone: The sample contains more than one DNA sequence encoding this CDR3. The rearrangement links TRBV10-1 to TRBJ2-1; D unclear. Germline CDR1 is WNHNN and CDR2 is SYGVQD (reference sequence). Deletions cut 6 bases from V and 7 bases from J, with 7 bases between. The CDR3 has 11 amino acids. The CDR3 loop is CASSAGNEQFF. CDR3 nucleotides: TGCGCCAGCAGCGCAGGTAATGAGCAGTTCTTC.

This chain connects TRBV4-1 to TRBJ2-5, with TRBD1 identical over 7 bases. This CDR3 has 17 amino acids. V shed 0 bases, J shed 5 bases, and the junction held 12 bases outside the gene matches. The germline CDR1 and CDR2 sequences are MGHRA and YSYEKL. DNA of the CDR3: TGCGCCAGCAGCCAAGAAGCCGGGACAGATCCACGTGAGACCCAGTACTTC. Encoded protein: CASSQEAGTDPRETQYF.

The J gene is TRBJ1-2, the V gene TRBV6-5, with 9 nucleotides matching TRBD1. The junction had 10 bases not matched to a gene; V was cut back by 6 bases and J by 8 bases. Germline CDR1 reads MNHEY; CDR2 reads SVGAGI. The CDR3 spans 14 residues. CDR3 in amino acids: CASRMGQGPGGYTF. CDR3 coding DNA: TGTGCCAGCAGGATGGGACAGGGTCCCGGCGGCTACACCTTC.

This chain links TRBV12-3 or TRBV12-4 with TRBJ2-5; tentative D call: TRBD2 (6 bases). Trimming left V 3 bases short and J 4 bases short, with 9 bases between. The CDR3 runs to 13 residues. CDR3 nucleotides: TGTGCCAGCAGTTTTCAGGGAGGAGAGACCCAGTACTTC. This translates into CASSFQGGETQYF.

This clone was seen only once. This chain connects TRBV2 to TRBJ1-2; 7 bases map to TRBD1. V was clipped by 4 bases and J by 7 bases; unmatched bases: 6. CDR1 is SNHLY, CDR2 FYNNEI, per germline. The CDR3 totals 13 residues. CDR3 region: CASSVQTGSGYTF. Written as DNA, the CDR3 is TGTGCCAGCAGTGTCCAGACAGGGTCTGGCTACACCTTC.

This chain links TRBV12-3 or TRBV12-4 with TRBJ1-1; no clear D. Between the trimmed V and J ends, which lost 8 bases and 0 bases, there was a span of 10 bases. The CDR3 sequence is 13 residues long. CDR3 sequence: CASARFMNTEAFF. The DNA of the CDR3 is TGTGCCAGCGCACGGTTTATGAACACTGAAGCTTTCTTT.

The V gene is TRBV6-1, the J gene TRBJ1-2; 8 bases agree with TRBD1. The CDR3 has 17 amino acids. The germline gives CDR1 MNHNS, CDR2 SASEGT. With V trimmed by 1 base and J by 8 bases, 15 bases remained unmatched. The CDR3 DNA reads TGTGCCAGCAGTGAAGACGTCTGGGCAGGGGGCGGCCGCGGCTACACCTTC. Amino acids: CASSEDVWAGGGRGYTF.

The genes are TRBV27 and TRBJ2-7; 12 positions match TRBD1. Germline CDR1 is MNHEY and CDR2 is SMNVEV (reference sequence). The junction had 8 bases not matched to a gene; V was cut back by 8 bases and J by 9 bases. The CDR3 is made up of 13 amino acids. CDR3 sequence reads: CASSPGTGGGQYF. The DNA of the CDR3 is TGTGCCAGCTCCCCCGGGACAGGGGGCGGGCAGTACTTC.

V and J are TRBV6-5 and TRBJ2-3; weak D call: TRBD2 (6 bases). CDR1 is MNHEY and CDR2 is SVGAGI in the germline V gene. The CDR3 runs to 16 residues. V was pared by 0 bases and J by 2 bases, with 12 bases between. CDR3 residues: CASSYSGLRITDTQYF. The DNA for the CDR3 is TGTGCCAGCAGTTACTCGGGACTCAGAATCACAGATACGCAGTATTTT.

This chain uses TRBV30 with TRBJ1-4; TRBD1 is a possible D gene (5 bases). CDR3 length: 17 amino acids. CDR1 GTSNPN and CDR2 SVGIG come from the germline V gene (reference sequence). Trimming took off 2 bases at V and 2 bases at J, with 18 bases between the two ends. The CDR3 DNA is TGTGCCTGGAGTACTCATTTCGGGGGGGAGACTAATGAAAAACTGTTTTTT. Residues: CAWSTHFGGETNEKLFF.

The chain links TRBV14 to TRBJ2-1; 9 bases line up with TRBD2. This CDR3 region has 16 residues. Trimming took 0 bases from V and 7 from J; bases not matched to a gene: 7. Germline V gene sequence: CDR1 SGHDN, CDR2 FVKESK. The chain's CDR3 is CASSQDKAGGRNEQFF. The CDR3 coding sequence is TGTGCCAGCAGCCAAGATAAAGCGGGGGGAAGGAATGAGCAGTTCTTC.

The genes are TRBV10-1 and TRBJ1-3; TRBD1 might be the D (6 bases). V dropped 6 bases and J dropped 2 bases, with 11 bases sitting between them. There are 14 residues in the CDR3. The germline CDR1 and CDR2 sequences are WNHNN and SYGVQD (reference sequence). The CDR3 DNA is TGCGCCAGCAGCCAGGGGTCCGCTGGAAACACCATATATTTT. It encodes CASSQGSAGNTIYF.

The chain links TRBV3-1 (or the pseudogene TRBV3-2) to TRBJ1-3; a weak D match, TRBD1 (5 bases). V was pared by 1 base and J by 0 bases, with 10 bases between. The germline V gene has CDR1 LGHDT and CDR2 YNNKEL (reference sequence). The CDR3 has 16 residues. In nucleotides, the CDR3 is TGTGCCAGCAGCCAAGGGCTCGGGGGCTCTGGAAACACCATATATTTT. This sequence encodes CASSQGLGGSGNTIYF.

The rearrangement joins TRBV13 to TRBJ2-2; maybe TRBD2 (5 bases). Germline V lookup: CDR1 PRHDT, CDR2 FYEKMQ (reference sequence). The CDR3 is 14 amino acids. Trimming stripped 2 bases from V and 7 bases from J, with 11 bases between. The chain's CDR3 is CASSLRVEGGELFF. CDR3 bases: TGTGCCAGCAGCTTAAGGGTTGAGGGCGGGGAGCTGTTTTTT.

The chain carries TRBV19 and TRBJ1-3; D is ambiguous. The germline V gene has CDR1 LNHDA and CDR2 SQIVND (reference sequence). CDR3 length: 16 residues. The V end was cut by 0 bases, the J end by 2 bases, with 11 bases between. The CDR3 DNA reads TGTGCCAGTAGTATAGATGGTCGCGGGGCTGGAAACACCATATATTTT. This gives the protein CASSIDGRGAGNTIYF.

The chain uses TRBV11-2 and TRBJ1-3; no firm D call. The germline V gene has CDR1 SGHAT and CDR2 FQNNGV. CDR3 length: 16 amino acids. V was shortened by 4 bases and J by 0 bases, with 13 bases between the two germline ends. CDR3 DNA sequence: TGTGCCAGCAGCTCACAGATATTGAGCTCTGGAAACACCATATATTTT. Amino acids: CASSSQILSSGNTIYF.

In its sample, this clone was seen once. The V gene is TRBV5-4, the J gene TRBJ1-1; D gene uncertain. The CDR3 spans 14 residues. V lost 3 bases and J 2 bases, leaving 11 bases between the germline ends. Germline values: CDR1 SGHNT, CDR2 YYREEE (reference sequence). As DNA, the CDR3 is TGTGCCAGCAGCTCGGGCGGGTTTAACACTGAAGCTTTCTTT. It yields the protein CASSSGGFNTEAFF.

J is TRBJ2-3 and V is TRBV6-1, with 11 bases aligning to TRBD2. The CDR3 contains 15 residues. CDR1 and CDR2 (germline): MNHNS, SASEGT. With 3 bases clipped from V and 5 bases from J, the junction kept 4 bases outside the gene matches. For the CDR3, the DNA is TGTGCCAGCAGTGAGATAGCGGGGGGGCTAGATACGCAGTATTTT. Its protein is CASSEIAGGLDTQYF.

The DNA of the CDR3 is TGTGCCAGCTCACCCCCAGATAACACTGAAGCTTTCTTT. Protein sequence: CASSPPDNTEAFF. The rearrangement joins TRBV18 to TRBJ1-1, with D unresolved. V lost 3 bases and J 2 bases, leaving 7 bases between the germline ends. This CDR3 contains 13 residues. Germline CDR1 is KGHSH and CDR2 is LQKENI.

The chain recombines TRBV4-1 with TRBJ2-7; 7 bases match TRBD1. The CDR3 is 15 residues long. V gave up 3 bases and J gave up 2 bases; unmatched junction bases: 7. In germline, CDR1 is MGHRA, CDR2 YSYEKL. The CDR3 is CASSHTGTATYEQYF. As DNA, the CDR3 is TGCGCCAGCAGCCATACCGGGACAGCTACCTACGAGCAGTACTTC.